The next 26 T cell receptor beta chains were all read from a single sample in a study of blood T cell repertoires in COVID-19 (dated by TCRdb to the early 2020s). Libraries were made using the immunoSEQ multiplex PCR assay. TCRdb took over this immuneACCESS table, retaining in-frame rearrangements with V and J assigned. Such tables are incomplete; in checked studies, under half of the missing clones stem from an unresolved V gene, and the remainder is unexplained. This sample comprises 120,000 to 150,000 clones, about four fifths of them detected only once. The ten largest account for more than 3% of the sample. Sequenced sample: PBMCs or T cells enriched from blood (not recorded which). Every receptor here comes from a woman in her forties or fifties with acute COVID-19.

This clone occurred once. The V call is TRBV7-3, the J call TRBJ2-1; perhaps TRBD2 as D (6 bases). Germline CDR1 and CDR2: SGHTA and FQGTGA. V was cut by 2 bases and J by 4 bases, with 9 bases left in between. This CDR3 is 14 amino acids long. CDR3 in DNA: TGTGCCAGCAGCTTATCCGGGGGATACAATGAGCAGTTCTTC. It encodes CASSLSGGYNEQFF.

The chain combines TRBV7-8 with TRBJ2-1; 14 nucleotides line up with TRBD2. This CDR3 is 17 amino acids long. Looked up from germline, CDR1 is SGHVS and CDR2 is FQNEAQ. Trimming took 5 bases from V and 7 from J; bases not matched to a gene: 10. CDR3 in DNA: TGTGCCAGCAGCCAAAACGTGGGACTAGCGGGAGCGAATGAGCAGTTCTTC. It specifies CASSQNVGLAGANEQFF.

In this sample, this clone turned up a few times. This chain uses TRBV5-1 with TRBJ2-2, with TRBD2 matching over 12 bases. The length of the CDR3 is 16 residues. V gave up 2 bases and J gave up 1 base; unmatched junction bases: 0. Germline V lookup: CDR1 SGHRS, CDR2 YFSETQ. CDR3 region: CASSLLAGGNTGELFF. Written as DNA, the CDR3 is TGCGCCAGCAGCTTACTAGCGGGAGGGAACACCGGGGAGCTGTTTTTT.

This chain links TRBV11-3 with TRBJ2-2, with a possible D match to TRBD1 (6 bases). There are 16 residues in the CDR3. Per the germline V gene, CDR1 is SGHNT and CDR2 is YENEEA. Trimming took off 6 bases at V and 4 bases at J, with 18 bases between the two ends. The CDR3 spells CASRPTRDILTGELFF. The CDR3 region has the DNA TGTGCCAGCAGACCTACCCGGGACATTCTCACCGGGGAGCTGTTTTTT.

The V gene is TRBV9, the J gene TRBJ2-6, with 12 bases identical to TRBD1. CDR3 size: 20 residues. Looked up from germline, CDR1 is SGDLS and CDR2 is YYNGEE. V lost 0 bases to trimming and J lost 4 bases; unmatched junction nucleotides: 11. CDR3 coding DNA: TGTGCCAGCAGCGTAGCCCCCGGGACAGGGGGCTTGTCGGGGGCCAACGTCCTGACTTTC. Protein product: CASSVAPGTGGLSGANVLTF.

The chain carries TRBV21-1 and TRBJ1-5; the DNA was not used to check the table's D call, TRBD1. TRBV21-1 represents a pseudogene. The length of the CDR3 is 18 residues. The CDR3 loop is CASSNRRTDIHSNQPQHF. For the CDR3, the DNA is TGTGCCAGCAGCAACCGAAGGACAGATATTCATAGCAATCAGCCCCAGCATTTT.

This clone was detected once. J is TRBJ2-3 and V is TRBV9; D possibly corresponds to TRBD2 (5 bases). Trimming cost V 4 bases and J 5 bases, with 14 bases left between them. The CDR3 sequence is 14 residues long. Germline lookup yields CDR1 SGDLS and CDR2 YYNGEE. The CDR3 DNA follows: TGTGCCAGCAGCCCTGGACTCCAGGTAGATACGCAGTATTTT. Protein: CASSPGLQVDTQYF.

This clone was detected once. CDR3: CASSKAPWGGQYF. The CDR3 DNA reads TGTGCCAGCAGCAAAGCGCCTTGGGGGGGGCAGTACTTC. The chain carries TRBV21-1 and TRBJ2-7; TRBD2 is the table's D call and was not checked against the DNA. TRBV21-1 is deemed a pseudogene. CDR3 size: 13 residues.

This chain uses TRBV5-1 with TRBJ1-2; D possibly corresponds to TRBD1 (6 bases). Trimming pared 3 bases from V and 4 bases from J, leaving 16 bases between. CDR3 length: 15 residues. Germline lookup yields CDR1 SGHRS and CDR2 YFSETQ. This chain's CDR3 is CASSSQGSQTYGYTF. CDR3 nucleotides: TGCGCCAGCAGCTCCCAGGGGTCCCAGACCTATGGCTACACCTTC.

This clone was found a few times. The J gene is TRBJ1-6, the V gene TRBV19; perhaps TRBD1 as D (6 bases). The CDR3 contains 15 residues. Trimming pared 3 bases from V and 5 bases from J, leaving 11 bases between. Germline V gene data show CDR1 as LNHDA and CDR2 as SQIVND (reference sequence). The DNA for the CDR3 is TGTGCCAGTAGTATGGTGCAGGGGAATAATTCACCCCTCCACTTT. Protein: CASSMVQGNNSPLHF.

The chain couples TRBV7-8 to TRBJ1-2; D not resolved. Per the germline V gene, CDR1 is SGHVS and CDR2 is FQNEAQ. V lost 5 bases and J lost 1, with 14 bases in between. The CDR3 runs to 15 residues. This CDR3 is CASSPDFRDNYGYTF. The CDR3 nucleotides read TGTGCCAGCAGCCCAGATTTTCGGGATAACTATGGCTACACCTTC.

V gene TRBV18 combines with J gene TRBJ2-5, with 14 bases identical to TRBD2. The CDR3 is 15 residues long. CDR1 and CDR2 from the germline V gene are KGHSH and LQKENI. V shed 3 bases, J shed 5 bases, and the junction held 2 bases outside the gene matches. CDR3 in amino acids: CASSPGTSGSETQYF. In DNA form, the CDR3 reads TGTGCCAGCTCACCGGGGACTAGCGGGAGTGAGACCCAGTACTTC.

This chain joins TRBV9 and TRBJ2-7, with 12 bases lining up with TRBD2. Germline values: CDR1 SGDLS, CDR2 YYNGEE. Unmatched junction bases numbered 4, after V lost 3 bases and J lost 0 bases. The CDR3 is made up of 16 amino acids. CDR3 loop: CASSGSSGRASYEQYF. CDR3 in DNA: TGTGCCAGCAGCGGCTCTAGCGGGAGGGCCTCCTACGAGCAGTACTTC.

This rearrangement joins TRBV2 to TRBJ2-1, with 11 bases lining up with TRBD2. The CDR3 extends over 15 amino acids. Germline CDR1 is SNHLY and CDR2 is FYNNEI. Trimming took 4 bases from V and 9 from J; bases not matched to a gene: 8. CDR3 DNA: TGTGCCAGCAGTGGGTTTACTAGCGGGAGTATTGAGCAGTTCTTC. This sequence encodes CASSGFTSGSIEQFF.

By sample fraction, this clone is medium-sized. The junction and the germline gene differ at one end; a read error may be behind it. The V and J genes are TRBV7-9 and TRBJ2-7; unclear D gene. The V gene's germline CDR1 is SEHNR and CDR2 FQNEAQ (reference sequence). The CDR3 is 15 amino acids. CDR3 protein: CASSRDPRPSNEQYF. CDR3 DNA sequence: TGTGCCAGCAGCCGAGACCCCAGGCCCTCCAACGAGCAGTACTTC.

The chain links TRBV2 to TRBJ1-5; D is uncertain. The CDR3 covers 12 residues. V lost 7 bases and J lost 7, with 11 bases in between. CDR1 and CDR2 (germline): SNHLY, FYNNEI. The CDR3 DNA is TGTGCCAGCACGGAGGGAGCCCAGCCCCAGCATTTT. Protein sequence: CASTEGAQPQHF.

The V call is TRBV2, the J call TRBJ1-4, with D perhaps TRBD1 (5 bases). CDR1 and CDR2 from the germline V gene are SNHLY and FYNNEI. V was shortened by 7 bases and J by 7 bases, with 13 bases between the two germline ends. CDR3 length equals 13 residues. CDR3 nucleotide sequence: TGTGCCAGCATCTGGCAGGGAGGTGAAAAACTGTTTTTT. Encoded protein: CASIWQGGEKLFF.

The V gene is TRBV27, the J gene TRBJ1-5; D is perhaps TRBD1 (6 bases). This CDR3 region has 15 residues. The germline gives CDR1 MNHEY, CDR2 SMNVEV (reference sequence). Trimming stripped 3 bases from V and 5 bases from J, with 14 bases between. The CDR3 is CASSLGAGWDQPQHF. The CDR3 DNA reads TGTGCCAGCAGTTTGGGGGCCGGGTGGGATCAGCCCCAGCATTTT.

The rearrangement links TRBV9 to TRBJ2-3; TRBD2 matches at 7 bases. The CDR3 length is 17 residues. CDR1 is SGDLS and CDR2 is YYNGEE in the germline V gene. J lost 2 bases, V lost 4 bases, and 13 bases had no gene match. In nucleotides, the CDR3 is TGTGCCAGCAGCAGAAGCGGGGCGGGAGCCGACACAGATACGCAGTATTTT. Protein product: CASSRSGAGADTDTQYF.

The chain couples TRBV20-1 to TRBJ2-1; D might be TRBD2 (5 bases). Germline CDR1 reads DFQATT; CDR2 reads SNEGSKA (reference sequence). Trimming pared 3 bases from V and 2 bases from J, leaving 20 bases between. The CDR3 totals 17 residues. The CDR3 spells CSASELGRSGPYNEQFF. DNA for the CDR3: TGCAGTGCTAGTGAGTTGGGAAGGAGCGGCCCCTACAATGAGCAGTTCTTC.

The chain combines TRBV5-1 with TRBJ1-1, with D possibly being TRBD1 (5 bases). The CDR3 is 13 amino acids. The germline V gene has CDR1 SGHRS and CDR2 YFSETQ. V was clipped by 3 bases and J by 7 bases, with 13 bases between them. CDR3 amino acids: CASSSAREDEAFF. The CDR3 DNA sequence: TGCGCCAGCAGCTCCGCCAGGGAGGATGAAGCTTTCTTT.

The chain carries TRBV7-2 and TRBJ2-3; D uncertain. CDR1 is SGHTA and CDR2 is FQGNSA in the germline V gene. The CDR3 spans 15 residues. V lost 0 bases, J lost 2 bases, and 9 bases lay in between. The CDR3 here is CASSLAPGATDTQYF. The DNA for the CDR3 is TGTGCCAGCAGCTTAGCGCCTGGAGCCACAGATACGCAGTATTTT.

The chain joins TRBV7-8 to TRBJ2-3; TRBD1 matches 10 bases. Trimming at V came to 1 base and at J to 2 bases, leaving 3 bases not matched to a gene. This CDR3 region has 16 residues. Germline V lookup: CDR1 SGHVS, CDR2 FQNEAQ. The CDR3 DNA sequence: TGTGCCAGCAGCTTAGGACAGGGGGCCACCACAGATACGCAGTATTTT. Translating gives CASSLGQGATTDTQYF.

This clone has a count of ten or more. This chain links TRBV19 with TRBJ2-7, with D perhaps TRBD2 (5 bases). The CDR3 is 11 amino acids. V shed 5 bases and J shed 5 bases, with 7 bases lying between them. Per germline, CDR1 LNHDA and CDR2 SQIVND (reference sequence). As DNA, the CDR3 is TGTGCCAGTAGTTCCGGGGACGAGCAGTACTTC. It encodes CASSSGDEQYF. Together with reference TRBV19 and TRBJ2-7, the CDR3 gives the full variable domain: DGGITQSPKYLFRKEGQNVTLSCEQNLNHDAMYWYRQDPGQGLRLIYYSQIVNDFQKGDIAEGYSVSREKKESFPLTVTSAQKNPTAFYLCASSSGDEQYFGPGTRLTVT.

The chain combines TRBV9 with TRBJ2-5, with 8 nucleotides matching TRBD2. The V segment lost 0 bases and the J segment 4 bases; nucleotides outside the gene matches: 5. Per the germline V gene, CDR1 is SGDLS and CDR2 is YYNGEE. The CDR3 is 15 residues long. CDR3 coding DNA: TGTGCCAGCAGCGTAGCTCTTAGCGGGGCAGAGACCCAGTACTTC. This codes for CASSVALSGAETQYF.

This clone was counted a few times. In DNA, the CDR3 is TGTGCCGCATCCTCAGGGACAGGGACTTTTGGGGCCAACGTCCTGACTTTC. This sequence encodes CAASSGTGTFGANVLTF. This rearrangement joins TRBV25-1 to TRBJ2-6; 9 nucleotides line up with TRBD1. Germline V lookup: CDR1 MGHDK, CDR2 SYGVNS. The CDR3 loop spans 17 amino acids. Trimming at V came to 11 bases and at J to 3 bases, leaving 14 bases not matched to a gene. Based on the CDR3 plus reference TRBV25-1 and TRBJ2-6, the full variable domain is EADIYQTPRYLVIGTGKKITLECSQTMGHDKMYWYQQDPGMELHLIHYSYGVNSTEKGDLSSESTVSRIRTEHFPLTLESARPSHTSQYLCAASSGTGTFGANVLTFGAGSRLTVL.